This entry describes one T cell receptor beta chain. These data come from a study of blood T cell repertoires in COVID-19. For the study at large: The United States, Italy and Spain were the sources of the acute and convalescent COVID-19 samples. The cDNA or gDNA used as material had been derived from T cells, B-cell-depleted T cells, or PBMCs.

In the source study's methods: Reference gene primers were amplified, and this amplification served to estimate nucleated cell counts. Measured with immunoSEQ multiplex PCR; TCRdb has only the in-frame clones, and not every one. V and J calls and clone size are as listed in that table; D and trimming were resolved from the DNA. Among some 140,000 clones, 85% to 90% were seen once, and the ten largest hold around 4.1%. The V gene end was trimmed by 3 bases and the J gene end by 2 bases; junction bases not matched to a gene: 7. This CDR3 spans 16 amino acids. Germline V gene sequence: CDR1 MNHEY, CDR2 SVGAGI.

This clonotype was obtained from a human donor in a cohort sampled during active COVID-19. Sample: peripheral blood. The V gene is TRBV6-5, the J gene TRBJ2-3; 8 nucleotides line up with TRBD1. The CDR3 DNA reads TGTGCCAGCAGTTATTATGGACAGGGAATCACAGATACGCAGTATTTT. Its protein product is CASSYYGQGITDTQYF.